These T cell receptor beta chains were read from a single sample in a study of early T cells in non-severe SARS-CoV-2 infection. Via MiXCR, TCRdb re-called the 5' RACE reads, giving one row per CDR3 protein. Among around 20,000 distinct CDR3 sequences, 4% were seen once, and the ten largest hold 1.4% to 1.5%. Sequencing was carried out using whole blood. The receptors stem from an adult who was a healthcare worker with PCR-confirmed SARS-CoV-2 infection or an uninfected control (not recorded which). Both conserved end residues are part of each CDR3. D genes are given only for firm matches. The size entry is marked missing in some rows and otherwise reads once, few, many or a size class.

J gene	D gene	V gene	clone size	CDR3 DNA	CDR3 protein
TRBJ1-2	NA	TRBV20-1	many	TGCAGTGCCCCTCCCCCCCCTTCCCTCACAATACCTAATGAAAGCGTTAACTATGGCTACACCTTC	CSAPPPPSLTIPNESVNYGYTF
TRBJ1-3	NA	TRBV6-5	many	TGTGCCAGCAGTTACTCGAAGGGGGGGCTTGGAAACACCATATATTTT	CASSYSKGGLGNTIYF
TRBJ1-2	NA	TRBV20-1	few	TGCAGTGCTCCCCGGGGGGCGGATGGCTACACCTTC	CSAPRGADGYTF
TRBJ1-2	NA	TRBV5-6	NA	TGTGCCAGCAGCTTGGCTTTAGCGGGCTACACCTTC	CASSLALAGYTF
TRBJ1-1	TRBD1	TRBV7-2	many	TGTGCCAGCAGCTCGCTAAGAGACGGACAGGGGAACACTGAAGCTTTCTTT	CASSSLRDGQGNTEAFF
TRBJ2-5	TRBD1	TRBV7-2	few	TGTGCCAGCAGCCCAGGAGGGACAGGGTTTGGGACCCAGTACTTC	CASSPGGTGFGTQYF
TRBJ2-3	TRBD2	TRBV10-3	NA	TGTGCCATCAGTGACTCGGGACTAGCGGGGTTAACAGATACGCAGTATTTT	CAISDSGLAGLTDTQYF
TRBJ2-3	TRBD1	TRBV5-4	few	TGTGCCAGCAGCAACTCTGAGACAGGGTGGGATACGCAGTATTTT	CASSNSETGWDTQYF
TRBJ1-1	TRBD1	TRBV2	many	TGTGCCAGCAGCCTCCAGGGGGCGAGGAACACTGAAGCTTTCTTT	CASSLQGARNTEAFF
TRBJ2-2	NA	TRBV12-3/TRBV12-4	many	TGTGCCAGCAGTTTAGTTGGCGGTTCAACCGGGGAGCTGTTTTTT	CASSLVGGSTGELFF
TRBJ2-5	NA	TRBV9	few	TGTGCCAGCAGCGTAGACAGGGCCGAGGAGACCCAGTACTTC	CASSVDRAEETQYF
TRBJ2-5	TRBD2	TRBV20-1	many	TGCAGTGCTAGTCGTCTAGCGGGAGAGACCCAGTACTTC	CSASRLAGETQYF
TRBJ2-3	NA	TRBV20-1	many	TGCAGTGCTAGAACTAGCCTCCGGGCAGATACGCAGTATTTT	CSARTSLRADTQYF
TRBJ2-1	TRBD2	TRBV20-1	medium-sized	TGCAGTGCTAGAGCCCCTCCCACTAGCGGGTGGCTTGACGAGTTCTTC	CSARAPPTSGWLDEFF